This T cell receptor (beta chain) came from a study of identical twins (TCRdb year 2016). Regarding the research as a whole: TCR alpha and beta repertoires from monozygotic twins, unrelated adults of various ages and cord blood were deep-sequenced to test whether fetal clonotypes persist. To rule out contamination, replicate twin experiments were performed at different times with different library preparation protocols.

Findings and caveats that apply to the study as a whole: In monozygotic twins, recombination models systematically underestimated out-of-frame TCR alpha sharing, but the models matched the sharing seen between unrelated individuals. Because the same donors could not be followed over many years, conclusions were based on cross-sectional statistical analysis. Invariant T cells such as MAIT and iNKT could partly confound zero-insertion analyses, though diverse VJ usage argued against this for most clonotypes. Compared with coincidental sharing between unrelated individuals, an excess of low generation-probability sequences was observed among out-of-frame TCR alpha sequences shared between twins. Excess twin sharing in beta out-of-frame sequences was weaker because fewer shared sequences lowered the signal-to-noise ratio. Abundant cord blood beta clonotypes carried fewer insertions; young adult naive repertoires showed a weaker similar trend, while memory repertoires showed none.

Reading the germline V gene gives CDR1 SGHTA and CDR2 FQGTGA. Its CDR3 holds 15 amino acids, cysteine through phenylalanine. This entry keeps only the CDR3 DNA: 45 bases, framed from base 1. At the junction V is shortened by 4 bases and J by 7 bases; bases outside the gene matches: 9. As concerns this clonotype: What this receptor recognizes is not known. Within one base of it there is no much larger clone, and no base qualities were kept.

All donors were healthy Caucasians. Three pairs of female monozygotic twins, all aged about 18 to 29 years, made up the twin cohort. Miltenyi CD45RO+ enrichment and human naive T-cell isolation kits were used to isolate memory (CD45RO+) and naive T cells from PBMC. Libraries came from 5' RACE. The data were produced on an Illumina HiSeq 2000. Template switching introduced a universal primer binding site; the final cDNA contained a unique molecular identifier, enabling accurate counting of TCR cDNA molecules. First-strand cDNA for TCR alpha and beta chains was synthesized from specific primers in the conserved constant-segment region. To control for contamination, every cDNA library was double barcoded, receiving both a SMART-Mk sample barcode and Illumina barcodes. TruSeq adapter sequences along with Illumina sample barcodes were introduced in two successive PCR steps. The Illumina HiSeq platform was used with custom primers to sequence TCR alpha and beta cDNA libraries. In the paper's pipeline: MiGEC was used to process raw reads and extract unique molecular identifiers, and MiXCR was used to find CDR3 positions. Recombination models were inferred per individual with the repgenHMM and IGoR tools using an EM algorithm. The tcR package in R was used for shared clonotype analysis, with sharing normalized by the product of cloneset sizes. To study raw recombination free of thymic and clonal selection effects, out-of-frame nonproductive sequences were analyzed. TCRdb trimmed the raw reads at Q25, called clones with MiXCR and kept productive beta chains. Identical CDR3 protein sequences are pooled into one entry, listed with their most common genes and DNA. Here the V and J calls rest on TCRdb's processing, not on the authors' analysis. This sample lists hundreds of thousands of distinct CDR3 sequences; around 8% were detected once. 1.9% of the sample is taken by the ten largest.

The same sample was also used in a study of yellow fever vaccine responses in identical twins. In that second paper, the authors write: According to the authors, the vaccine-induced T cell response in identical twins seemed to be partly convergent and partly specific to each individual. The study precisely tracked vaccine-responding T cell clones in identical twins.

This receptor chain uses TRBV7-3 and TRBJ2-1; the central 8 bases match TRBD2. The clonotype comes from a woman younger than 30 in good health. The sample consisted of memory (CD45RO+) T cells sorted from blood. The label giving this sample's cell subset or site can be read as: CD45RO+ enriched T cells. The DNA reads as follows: TGTGCCAGCAGCTCGGGGGGGGCCCTGGGGAATGAGCAGTTCTTC. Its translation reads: CASSSGGALGNEQFF.